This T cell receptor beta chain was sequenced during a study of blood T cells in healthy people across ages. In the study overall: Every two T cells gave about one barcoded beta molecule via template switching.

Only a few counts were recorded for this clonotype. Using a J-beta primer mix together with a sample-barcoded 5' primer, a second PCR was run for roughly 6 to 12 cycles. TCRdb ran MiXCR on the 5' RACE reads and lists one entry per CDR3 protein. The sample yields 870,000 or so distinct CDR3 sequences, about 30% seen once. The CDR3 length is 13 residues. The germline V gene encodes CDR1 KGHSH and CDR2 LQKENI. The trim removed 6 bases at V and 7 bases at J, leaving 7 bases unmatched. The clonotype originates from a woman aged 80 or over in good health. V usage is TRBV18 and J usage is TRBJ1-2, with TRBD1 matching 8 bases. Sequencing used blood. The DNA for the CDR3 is TGTGCCAGCTCCCCGGAGACAGGGGCTGGCTACACCTTC. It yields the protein CASSPETGAGYTF.